This entry lists 12 T cell receptor beta chains sequenced from one sample in a study of a mutant IDH1 vaccine in newly diagnosed glioma. Time point indicated: week 23, last vaccination. In every dose of vaccine, 300 ug of mutant IDH1 20-mer peptide was given alongside topical imiquimod. Data came from immunoSEQ multiplex PCR; TCRdb stores just in-frame clones and leaves some out. The sample shows approximately 44,000 clones, approximately 89% of them seen only once. These receptors have no known antigen. The sequenced sample was PBMCs, obtained from a glioma patient whose treatment included an IDH1 peptide vaccine. These receptors were taken from a man over 45 with glioma.

This clone is categorized as medium-sized (0.01 to 0.1%). The genes are TRBV7-9 and TRBJ1-5, with 9 bases matching TRBD1. Germline CDR1 SEHNR, CDR2 FQNEAQ (reference sequence). There are 17 residues in the CDR3. Germline trimming cut 1 base from V and 3 bases from J; bases unmatched to any gene: 7. CDR3 coding DNA: TGTGCCAGCAGCTTAGGTGGGGGACAGGGCCTCAATCAGCCCCAGCATTTT. Protein sequence: CASSLGGGQGLNQPQHF.

CDR3 residues: CASSQDRAKEDQPQHF. In DNA, the CDR3 is TGCGCCAGCAGCCAAGATAGGGCAAAGGAGGATCAGCCCCAGCATTTT. The rearrangement links TRBV4-1 to TRBJ1-5; D call uncertain. The CDR3 runs 16 residues. V was trimmed by 0 bases and J by 5 bases, leaving 14 bases between them. Germline-derived CDR1 and CDR2 are MGHRA and YSYEKL.

The genes are TRBV28 and TRBJ2-3; no reliable D call. The CDR3 sequence is 13 residues long. Trimming took 7 bases from V and 3 from J, leaving 11 bases between them. Germline assignment: CDR1 MDHEN and CDR2 SYDVKM. As DNA, the CDR3 is TGTGCCAGCAAGATCCAACGAACAGATACGCAGTATTTT. This sequence encodes CASKIQRTDTQYF.

The chain joins TRBV19 to TRBJ2-1; no firm D call. The CDR3 is 14 residues long. Trimming stripped 3 bases from V and 4 bases from J, with 10 bases between. CDR1 LNHDA and CDR2 SQIVND come from the germline V gene (reference sequence). CDR3 nucleotide sequence: TGTGCCAGTAGTATTTCAGGCGATTACAATGAGCAGTTCTTC. Amino acid sequence: CASSISGDYNEQFF.

The V gene is TRBV7-9, the J gene TRBJ2-7; the D call may be TRBD1 or TRBD2 (5 bases each). Germline V CDR1 and CDR2: SEHNR, FQNEAQ (reference sequence). This CDR3 spans 15 amino acids. V lost 6 bases and J 5 bases, leaving 20 bases between the germline ends. The CDR3 DNA reads TGTGCCAGCAGGCAGGGTAAGGTCGGACTTGACGAGCAGTACTTC. The encoded protein is CASRQGKVGLDEQYF. Drawing the rest from reference TRBV7-9 and TRBJ2-7, the complete variable domain is DTGVSQNPRHKITKRGQNVTFRCDPISEHNRLYWYRQTLGQGPEFLTYFQNEAQLEKSRLLSDRFSAERPKGSFSTLEIQRTEQGDSAMYLCASRQGKVGLDEQYFGPGTRLTVT.

The CDR3 DNA is TGTGCCAGCAAGAACCGACGCGGACAGGGGGACAATCAGCCCCAGCATTTT. Its translation is CASKNRRGQGDNQPQHF. This chain uses TRBV2 with TRBJ1-5; TRBD1 agrees at 10 bases. The junction had 12 bases not matched to a gene; V was cut back by 7 bases and J by 3 bases. The CDR3 is 17 amino acids. Germline V lookup: CDR1 SNHLY, CDR2 FYNNEI.

The chain carries TRBV5-6 and TRBJ2-2; 15 positions agree with TRBD2. The CDR3 spans 18 residues. The germline gives CDR1 SGHDT, CDR2 YYEEEE. V was clipped by 4 bases and J by 4 bases; unmatched bases: 8. The CDR3 DNA follows: TGTGCCAGCAGCCGCGTCGGACTAGCGGGAGGGTCCACCGGGGAGCTGTTTTTT. Its translation is CASSRVGLAGGSTGELFF.

The rearrangement links TRBV9 to TRBJ2-7; TRBD1 matches 8 bases. The trim removed 2 bases at V and 4 bases at J, leaving 8 bases unmatched. The CDR3 totals 15 residues. Germline lookup yields CDR1 SGDLS and CDR2 YYNGEE. The CDR3 here is CASSVRGQGGYEQYF. CDR3 nucleotides: TGTGCCAGCAGCGTCCGTGGACAGGGCGGGTACGAGCAGTACTTC.

This clone was seen once. V and J are TRBV7-3 and TRBJ1-6; D unclear. The CDR3 length is 16 residues. Deletions cut 2 bases from V and 9 bases from J, with 17 bases between. From germline, CDR1 is SGHTA and CDR2 FQGTGA. CDR3 sequence (DNA): TGTGCCAGCAGCTTATACGGGAGCCCCGGGAGTTCACCCCTCCACTTT. Residues: CASSLYGSPGSSPLHF.

The rearrangement links TRBV6-5 to TRBJ1-6; D unclear. CDR3 length: 15 amino acids. CDR1 and CDR2 (germline): MNHEY, SVGAGI. Trimming removed 0 bases from V and 14 bases from J, with 17 bases in between. The DNA for the CDR3 is TGTGCCAGCAGTTACTCGGGCAGGAGACGTCAGTCCCTCCACTTT. It codes for CASSYSGRRRQSLHF.

This chain joins TRBV27 and TRBJ1-1; unclear D gene. The germline CDR1 and CDR2 sequences are MNHEY and SMNVEV (reference sequence). V lost 2 bases and J 4 bases, leaving 14 bases between the germline ends. CDR3 length: 15 residues. In DNA, the CDR3 is TGTGCCAGCAGTTTAAGTGGTTGGGCGGGCACTGAAGCTTTCTTT. It is translated as CASSLSGWAGTEAFF.

The rearrangement links TRBV2 to TRBJ1-2; a possible D gene is TRBD1 (5 bases). V lost 9 bases and J lost 6, with 26 bases in between. This CDR3 region has 16 residues. Germline lookup yields CDR1 SNHLY and CDR2 FYNNEI. DNA of the CDR3: TGTGCCAGACGGCTACGACTCGGGACTGCTTCCAATGGCTACACCTTC. It specifies CARRLRLGTASNGYTF.